The present T cell receptor beta chain was sequenced within a study of CD8 T cells in Susac syndrome. cDNA came from roughly 0.47 to 1 ug RNA primed by random hexamers. Each CDR3 protein is one row after TCRdb ran MiXCR on the immunoSEQ multiplex PCR reads. Altogether approximately 70,000 distinct CDR3 sequences are present, roughly 94% being singletons, with the ten largest covering about 0.22%. Germline trimming cut 6 bases from V and 2 bases from J; bases unmatched to any gene: 10. This CDR3 spans 15 amino acids. From germline, CDR1 is SQVTM and CDR2 ANQGSEA. Age- and sex-matched healthy donors served as the control group.

The V and J genes are TRBV29-1 and TRBJ2-5; 9 nucleotides line up with TRBD1. The TCR sequence derives from a human donor in good health. Sequencing was done on a sample of CD8+ T cells from PBMCs. The DNA for the CDR3 is TGCAGCGTCGGGGGTGGGACAGGGTTACAAGAGACCCAGTACTTC. Residues: CSVGGGTGLQETQYF.